This T cell receptor beta chain was identified in a study of T-cell reconstitution after alpha-beta-depleted transplantation in children. This clonotype has ten or more counts. Preparing the TCRbeta library involved the use of unique molecular identifiers. In TCRdb, the PCR reads were re-called with MiXCR into one record per CDR3 protein. The sample lists approximately 340,000 distinct CDR3 sequences, around 10% occurring once. The CDR3 runs 12 residues. Deletions cut 4 bases from V and 7 bases from J, with 8 bases between. Looked up from germline, CDR1 is SGHNT and CDR2 is YENEEA. The specimen comprised PBMCs from the stem cell graft donor, sampled from the stem cell graft. V and J are TRBV11-3 and TRBJ2-1, with D possibly TRBD1 on 6 matching bases. The TCR originated in a human donor who donated a stem cell graft to a child with acute lymphoblastic leukemia. CDR3 in amino acids: CASSSRGNEQFF. The CDR3 DNA sequence: TGTGCCAGCAGCTCCAGGGGTAATGAGCAGTTCTTC.